The T cell receptor (beta chain) under discussion was sequenced for a study of CD8+ T cells in alopecia areata. Study as a whole: Treatment comprised oral tofacitinib, 5 to 10 mg twice daily, in treated patients. Overall study results and limits: Just one nonresponder means the tie between baseline CD8+ expansion and response stays uncertain.

Reverse transcribed after extraction, RNA yielded cDNA as the sequencing template. TCRdb's copy holds only in-frame clones and misses some; the assay was immunoSEQ multiplex PCR. The table includes about 270,000 clones, roughly 60% detected once. Treatment denoted: oral pan-JAK inhibitor, 5-10 mg twice daily. Individuals with alopecia areata gave both lesional scalp punch biopsies and peripheral blood for collection. In this sample, this clone turned up a few times. Its antigen is not known. Per germline, CDR1 SGHDT and CDR2 YYEEEE. The germline V and J ends were trimmed by 1 base and 8 bases, with 7 bases remaining between them. This CDR3 spans 12 amino acids.

The sequencing used CD4+ T cells sorted from blood, collected between weeks 51 and 54, from a patient treated with tofacitinib. The chain has TRBV5-6 and TRBJ2-1; D not resolved. The TCR originated in a human donor with alopecia areata. CDR3 sequence (DNA): TGTGCCAGCAGCTTGAGGTCTGATGAGCAGTTCTTC. Its protein product is CASSLRSDEQFF. Together with reference TRBV5-6 and TRBJ2-1, the CDR3 gives the full variable domain: DAGVTQSPTHLIKTRGQQVTLRCSPKSGHDTVSWYQQALGQGPQFIFQYYEEEERQRGNFPDRFSGHQFPNYSSELNVNALLLGDSALYLCASSLRSDEQFFGPGTRLTVL.